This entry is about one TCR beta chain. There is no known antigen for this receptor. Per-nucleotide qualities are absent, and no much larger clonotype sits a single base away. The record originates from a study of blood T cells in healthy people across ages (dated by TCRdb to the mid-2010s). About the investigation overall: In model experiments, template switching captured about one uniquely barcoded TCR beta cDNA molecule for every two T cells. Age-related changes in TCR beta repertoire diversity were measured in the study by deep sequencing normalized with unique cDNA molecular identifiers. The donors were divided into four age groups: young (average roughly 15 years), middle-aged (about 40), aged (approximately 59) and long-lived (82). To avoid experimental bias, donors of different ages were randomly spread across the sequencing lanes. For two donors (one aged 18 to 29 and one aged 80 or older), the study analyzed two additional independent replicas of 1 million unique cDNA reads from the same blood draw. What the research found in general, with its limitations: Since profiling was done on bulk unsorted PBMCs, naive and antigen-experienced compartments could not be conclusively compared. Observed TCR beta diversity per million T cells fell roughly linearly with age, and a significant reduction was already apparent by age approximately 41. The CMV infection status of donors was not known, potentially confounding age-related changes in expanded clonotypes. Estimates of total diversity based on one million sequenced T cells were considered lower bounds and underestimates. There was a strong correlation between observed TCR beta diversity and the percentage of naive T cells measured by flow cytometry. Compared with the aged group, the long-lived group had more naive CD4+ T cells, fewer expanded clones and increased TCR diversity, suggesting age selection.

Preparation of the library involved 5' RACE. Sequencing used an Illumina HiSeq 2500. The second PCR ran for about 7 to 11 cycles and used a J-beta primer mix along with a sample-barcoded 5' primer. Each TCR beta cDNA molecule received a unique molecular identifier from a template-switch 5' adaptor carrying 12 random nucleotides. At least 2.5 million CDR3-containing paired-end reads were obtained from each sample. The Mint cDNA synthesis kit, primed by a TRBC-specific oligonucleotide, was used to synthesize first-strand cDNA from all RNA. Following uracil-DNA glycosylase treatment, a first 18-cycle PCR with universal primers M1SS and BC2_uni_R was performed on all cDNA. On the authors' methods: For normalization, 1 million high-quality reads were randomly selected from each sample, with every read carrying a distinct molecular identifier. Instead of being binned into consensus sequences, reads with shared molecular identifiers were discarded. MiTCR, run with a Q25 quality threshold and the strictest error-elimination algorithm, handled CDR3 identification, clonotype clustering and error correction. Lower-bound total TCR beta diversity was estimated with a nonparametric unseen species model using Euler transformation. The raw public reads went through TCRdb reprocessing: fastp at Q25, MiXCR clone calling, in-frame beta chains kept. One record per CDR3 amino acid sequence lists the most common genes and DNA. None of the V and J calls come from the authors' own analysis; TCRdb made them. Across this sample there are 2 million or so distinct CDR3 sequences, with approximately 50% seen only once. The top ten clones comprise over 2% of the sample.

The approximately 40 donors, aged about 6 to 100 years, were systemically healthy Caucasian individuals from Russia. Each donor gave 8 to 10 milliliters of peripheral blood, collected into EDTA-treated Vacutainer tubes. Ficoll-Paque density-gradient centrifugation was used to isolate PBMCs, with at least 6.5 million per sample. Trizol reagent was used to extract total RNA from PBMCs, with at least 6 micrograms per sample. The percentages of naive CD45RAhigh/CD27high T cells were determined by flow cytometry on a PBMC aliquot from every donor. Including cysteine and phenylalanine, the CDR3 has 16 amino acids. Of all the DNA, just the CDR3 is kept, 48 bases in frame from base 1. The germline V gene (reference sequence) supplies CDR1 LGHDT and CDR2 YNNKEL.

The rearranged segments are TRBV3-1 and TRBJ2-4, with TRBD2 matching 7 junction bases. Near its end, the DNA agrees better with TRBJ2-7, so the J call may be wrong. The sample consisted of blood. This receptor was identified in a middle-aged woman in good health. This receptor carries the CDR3 CASSQVPGGGVYEQYF. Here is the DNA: TGTGCCAGCAGCCAAGTGCCTGGCGGGGGAGTCTACGAGCAGTACTTC.